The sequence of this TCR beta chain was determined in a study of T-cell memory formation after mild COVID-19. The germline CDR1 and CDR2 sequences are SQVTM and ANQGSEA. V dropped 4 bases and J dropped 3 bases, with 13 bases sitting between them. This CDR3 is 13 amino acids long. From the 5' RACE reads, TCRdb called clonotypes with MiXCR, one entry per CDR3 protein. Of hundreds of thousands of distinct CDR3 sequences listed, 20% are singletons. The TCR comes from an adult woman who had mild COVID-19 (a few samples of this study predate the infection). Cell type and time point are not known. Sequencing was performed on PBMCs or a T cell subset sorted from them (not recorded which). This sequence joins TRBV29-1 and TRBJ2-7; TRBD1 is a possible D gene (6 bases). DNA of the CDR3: TGCAGCGTTGTGGCAGGGGTTGGCTACGAGCAGTACTTC. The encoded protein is CSVVAGVGYEQYF.